The rows below give T cell receptor beta chains drawn from one sample of a study of T-cell memory formation after mild COVID-19. TCRdb passed the 5' RACE reads through MiXCR, listing each CDR3 protein once. This table has around 530,000 distinct CDR3 sequences, about 22% appearing once. The material sequenced was PBMCs or a T cell subset sorted from them (not recorded which). The receptors come from an adult woman who had mild COVID-19 (a few samples of this study predate the infection). Cell type and time point are not known. Both conserved end residues are part of each CDR3. The D gene is left open where the match is weak. Rows give clone size only sometimes, using once, few, many, or a class for an expanded clone.

CDR3 length	D gene	clone size	V gene	J gene	CDR3 DNA	CDR3 protein
15	NA	NA	TRBV5-5	TRBJ2-7	TGTGCCAGCAGCTTAGAGGGTAACAGCCTCTACGAGCAGTACTTC	CASSLEGNSLYEQYF
14	NA	NA	TRBV7-2	TRBJ1-2	TGTGCCAGCAGCTTAAACAGGGTTAACTATGGCTACACCTTC	CASSLNRVNYGYTF
13	NA	few	TRBV19	TRBJ2-6	TGTGCCAGTAGTACGACTGGGGCCAACGTCCTGACTTTC	CASSTTGANVLTF
13	NA	NA	TRBV24-1	TRBJ1-1	TGTGCCACCAGTGATTATCAGGGTTCGGAAGCTTTCTTT	CATSDYQGSEAFF
14	NA	many	TRBV5-1	TRBJ2-1	TGCGCCAGCACCAAGGAGTGGAACAACAATGAGCAGTTCTTC	CASTKEWNNNEQFF
14	NA	NA	TRBV29-1	TRBJ2-3	TGCAGCGTTGAATCGCCCCTCCCAATGGATACGCAGTATTTT	CSVESPLPMDTQYF
12	NA	NA	TRBV7-7	TRBJ2-3	TGTGCCAGCAGACTCCACACAGATACGCAGTATTTT	CASRLHTDTQYF
14	NA	NA	TRBV20-1	TRBJ2-1	TGCAGTGCTATCTTGCCGGGGGCTAGGAATGAGCAGTTCTTC	CSAILPGARNEQFF
15	NA	few	TRBV7-9	TRBJ1-2	TGTGCCAGCAGCTTAGGCAACACAGGGATCTATGGCTACACCTTC	CASSLGNTGIYGYTF
18	TRBD2	few	TRBV5-1	TRBJ2-1	TGCGCCACCCGTCCGGGAACCCTAGCGGGAGGTCTGTACAATGAGCAGTTCTTC	CATRPGTLAGGLYNEQFF
12	NA	NA	TRBV6-2/TRBV6-3	TRBJ1-1	TGTGCCAGCAGCGACAGCCCCGTGACGACTTTCTTT	CASSDSPVTTFF
16	TRBD2	few	TRBV7-9	TRBJ2-5	TGTGCCAGCAGCTTAGTCCGGGAGGGCGGGGTAGAGACCCAGTACTTC	CASSLVREGGVETQYF
17	TRBD2	few	TRBV12-3/TRBV12-4	TRBJ2-5	TGTGCCAGCAGCCTCCTTGGGGGAGGGACCCGGGGGGAGACCCAGTACTTC	CASSLLGGGTRGETQYF
15	TRBD1	NA	TRBV18	TRBJ2-7	TGTGCCAGCTCACCACGGGGACAGCAGCCAGGCGAGCAGTACTTC	CASSPRGQQPGEQYF
16	NA	few	TRBV7-6	TRBJ2-1	TGTGCCAGCAGCTTACGGGACTCTCAACTCTACAATGAGCAGTTCTTC	CASSLRDSQLYNEQFF
14	TRBD2	NA	TRBV2	TRBJ2-7	TGTGCCAGCAGAAAAGATGGACTAGCGGGCGAGCAGTACTTC	CASRKDGLAGEQYF
18	NA	few	TRBV29-1	TRBJ1-1	TGCAGCGTTGAAGATCTCGTGCTAGCCTACAGAAGGAACACTGAAGCTTTCTTT	CSVEDLVLAYRRNTEAFF